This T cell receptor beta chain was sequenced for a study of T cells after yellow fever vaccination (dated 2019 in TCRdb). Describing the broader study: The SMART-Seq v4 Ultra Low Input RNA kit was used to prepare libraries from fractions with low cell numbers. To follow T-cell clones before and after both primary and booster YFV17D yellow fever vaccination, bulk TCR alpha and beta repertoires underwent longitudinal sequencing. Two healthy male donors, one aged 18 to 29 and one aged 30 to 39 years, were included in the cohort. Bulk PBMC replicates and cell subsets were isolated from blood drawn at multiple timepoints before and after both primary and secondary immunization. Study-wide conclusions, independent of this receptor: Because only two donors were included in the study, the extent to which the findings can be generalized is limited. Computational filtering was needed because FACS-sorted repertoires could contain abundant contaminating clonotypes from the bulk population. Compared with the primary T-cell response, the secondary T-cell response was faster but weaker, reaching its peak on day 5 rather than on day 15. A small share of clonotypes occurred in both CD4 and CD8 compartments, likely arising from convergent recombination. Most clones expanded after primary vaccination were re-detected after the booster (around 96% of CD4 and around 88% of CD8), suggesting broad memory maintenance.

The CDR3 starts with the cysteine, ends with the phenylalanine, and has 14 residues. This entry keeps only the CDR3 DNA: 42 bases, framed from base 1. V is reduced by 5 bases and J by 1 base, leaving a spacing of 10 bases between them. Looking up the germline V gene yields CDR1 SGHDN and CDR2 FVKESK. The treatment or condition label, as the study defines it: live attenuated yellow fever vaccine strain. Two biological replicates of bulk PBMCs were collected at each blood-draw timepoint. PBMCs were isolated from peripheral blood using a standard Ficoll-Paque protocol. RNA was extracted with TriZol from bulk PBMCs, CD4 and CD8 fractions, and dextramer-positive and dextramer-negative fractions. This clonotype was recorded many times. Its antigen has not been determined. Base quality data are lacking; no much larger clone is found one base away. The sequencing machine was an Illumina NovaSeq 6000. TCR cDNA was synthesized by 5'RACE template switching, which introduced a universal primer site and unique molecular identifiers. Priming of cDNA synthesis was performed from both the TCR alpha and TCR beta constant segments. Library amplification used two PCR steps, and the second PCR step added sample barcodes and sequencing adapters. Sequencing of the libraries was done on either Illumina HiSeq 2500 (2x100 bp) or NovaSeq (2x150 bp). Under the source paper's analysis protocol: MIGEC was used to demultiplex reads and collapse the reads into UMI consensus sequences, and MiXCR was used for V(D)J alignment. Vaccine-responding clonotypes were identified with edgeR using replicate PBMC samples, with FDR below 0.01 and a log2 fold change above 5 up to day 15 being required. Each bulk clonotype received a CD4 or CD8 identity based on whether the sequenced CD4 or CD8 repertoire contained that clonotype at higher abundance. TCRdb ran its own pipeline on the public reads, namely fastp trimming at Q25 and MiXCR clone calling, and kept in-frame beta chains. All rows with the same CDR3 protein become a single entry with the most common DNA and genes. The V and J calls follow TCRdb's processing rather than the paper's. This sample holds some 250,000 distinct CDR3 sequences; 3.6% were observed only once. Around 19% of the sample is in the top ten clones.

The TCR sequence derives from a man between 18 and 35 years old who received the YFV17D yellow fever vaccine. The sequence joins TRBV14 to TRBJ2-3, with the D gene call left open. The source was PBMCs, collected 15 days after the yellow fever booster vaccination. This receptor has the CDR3 CASSKRLGTDTQYF. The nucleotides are TGTGCCAGCAGCAAAAGACTTGGCACAGATACGCAGTATTTT.